A single sample is the source of the 8 T cell receptor beta chains below, sequenced in a study of blood T cell repertoires in COVID-19. The table came from immunoSEQ multiplex PCR; TCRdb's copy has only in-frame clones and leaves some out. The sample consists of tens of thousands of clones, approximately 78% of them appearing once. The sample taken for sequencing was peripheral blood. These receptors were obtained from a human donor in a cohort sampled during active or convalescent COVID-19.

This clone was seen more than once but under ten times. The J gene is TRBJ2-1, the V gene TRBV19, with D perhaps TRBD2 (6 bases). Germline assignment: CDR1 LNHDA and CDR2 SQIVND (reference sequence). Deletions cut 8 bases from V and 3 bases from J, with 11 bases between. The CDR3 contains 13 residues. Here the CDR3 reads CASRRTNYNEQFF. The CDR3 DNA reads TGTGCCAGTCGTAGGACTAACTACAATGAGCAGTTCTTC.

The CDR3 DNA reads TGTGCCAGCTCAGCGGTCACAGATACGCAGTATTTT. This sequence encodes CASSAVTDTQYF. The chain uses TRBV6-5 and TRBJ2-3, with D possibly TRBD2 on 5 matching bases. This CDR3 is built from 12 residues. Trimming removed 8 bases at V and 2 bases at J, with 8 bases between. Germline-derived CDR1 and CDR2 are MNHEY and SVGAGI.

This chain links TRBV5-4 with TRBJ2-7, with TRBD1 matching over 8 bases. The CDR3 consists of 14 residues. Germline assignment: CDR1 SGHNT and CDR2 YYREEE (reference sequence). After removal of 4 bases from V and 5 bases from J, the junction contained 8 bases not matched to a gene. The CDR3 region has the DNA TGTGCCAGCAGCCTCGGACAGGGAGATAACGAGCAGTACTTC. Residues: CASSLGQGDNEQYF.

This chain uses TRBV4-2 with TRBJ2-1; TRBD1 agrees at 7 bases. Trimming removed 0 bases from V and 3 bases from J; junction bases left unmatched: 5. Germline-derived CDR1 and CDR2 are LGHNA and YNFKEQ. This CDR3 comprises 16 residues. For the CDR3, the DNA is TGTGCCAGCAGCCAAGACCCGGGACAGAACTACAATGAGCAGTTCTTC. Translated: CASSQDPGQNYNEQFF.

This clone is judged medium-sized (0.01 to 0.1%). The chain couples TRBV5-1 to TRBJ2-1, with a tentative D call TRBD1 (6 bases). This CDR3 has 15 residues. CDR1 and CDR2 from the germline V gene are SGHRS and YFSETQ. V was trimmed by 0 bases and J by 8 bases, leaving 15 bases between them. CDR3: CASSLAEQGRYEQFF. The CDR3 DNA reads TGCGCCAGCAGCTTGGCCGAGCAGGGGCGGTATGAGCAGTTCTTC.

The chain links TRBV6-2 or TRBV6-3 to TRBJ1-1; D is unresolved. Between the trimmed V and J ends, which lost 2 bases and 6 bases, there was a span of 10 bases. The CDR3 loop spans 13 amino acids. Germline V gene sequence: CDR1 MNHEY, CDR2 SVGEGT. The CDR3 DNA sequence: TGTGCCAGCAGTTACATGCTCGGGGCTGAAGCTTTCTTT. Residues: CASSYMLGAEAFF.

The chain carries TRBV9 and TRBJ2-1; 8 bases align to TRBD1. After removal of 0 bases from V and 4 bases from J, the junction contained 3 bases not matched to a gene. The CDR3 runs 15 residues. Per the germline V gene, CDR1 is SGDLS and CDR2 is YYNGEE. The CDR3 nucleotides read TGTGCCAGCAGCGTAGGGACAGGGCTTTACAATGAGCAGTTCTTC. Translating it yields CASSVGTGLYNEQFF.

J is TRBJ2-1 and V is TRBV25-1, with 9 bases that match TRBD2. The germline gives CDR1 MGHDK, CDR2 SYGVNS. The CDR3 runs to 16 residues. The trim removed 4 bases at V and 0 bases at J, leaving 4 bases unmatched. The CDR3 bases are TGTGCCAGCAGTGGATTGACTAGCGGCTCCTACAATGAGCAGTTCTTC. Amino acid sequence: CASSGLTSGSYNEQFF.